This T cell receptor (beta chain) came from a study of cytomegalovirus exposure and HLA in healthy donors. With 0 bases removed from V and 0 bases from J, the gap between germline ends came to 6 bases. Germline V lookup: CDR1 SGHVS, CDR2 FNYEAQ. The CDR3 has 14 amino acids. The PCR employed 60 Vbeta primers together with 13 Jbeta primers. The method was immunoSEQ multiplex PCR; TCRdb's version includes in-frame clones alone and lacks a portion of them. The sample contains roughly 200,000 clones, roughly four fifths of which appear only once. The sequence was collected from a man in his thirties or forties in good health and CMV-seronegative. What was sequenced was PBMCs. V gene TRBV7-6 combines with J gene TRBJ2-7; D perhaps matches TRBD1 (5 bases). The CDR3: CASSLADSSYEQYF. The CDR3 DNA sequence: TGTGCCAGCAGCTTAGCCGACAGCTCCTACGAGCAGTACTTC.